This paragraph covers one TCR beta chain sequence. The sample originates from a study of shared clonotypes between healthy human individuals. On the study more broadly: A couple of women and three men aged 18 to 49 served as donors. The study used three CD4 naive, three CD4 memory, two CD8 naive and one CD8 memory plate per donor.

Source study methods: ImmunoSEQ yielded junction-only sequences lacking quality scores, so filtering differed. Repertoires were generated with immunoSEQ multiplex PCR, while TCRdb's copy carries only in-frame clones and drops some. V and J calls and clone size are those listed in that table; D and trimming were worked out from the DNA. Here the sample spans 2.5 million or so clones, around 90% being singletons. The sequence derives from a man aged 18 to 30 in good health. The sample comprised naive CD4+ T cells sorted from blood. The subset is: CD45RA+ positively selected.

For the CDR3, the DNA is TGTGCCATCAGTGAACTGCCCGGGACTAGCGGGGGGGAATCAGAGCAGTTCTTC. It encodes CAISELPGTSGGESEQFF. V is TRBV10-3 and J is TRBJ2-1; 16 bases match TRBD2. The CDR3 has 18 residues. Per the germline V gene, CDR1 is ENHRY and CDR2 is SYGVKD. V shed 3 bases, J shed 10 bases, and the junction held 12 bases outside the gene matches.